This T cell receptor beta chain was documented in a study of cytotoxic CD8 clonotypes in ibrutinib-treated CLL. General study findings and limits: Sustained-remission and progressing patients had different sampling times. Baseline clonality exceeded age-matched healthy donors and tracked circulating CD8+ T-cell counts. Few clonotypes were public, and these shrank or held steady under treatment.

Assay used: immunoSEQ multiplex PCR; TCRdb lists only in-frame clones, some missing. Altogether thousands of clones are present, approximately 60% being singletons, with the ten largest covering about 20%. Looked up from germline, CDR1 is SGHKS and CDR2 is YYEKEE (reference sequence). The CDR3 covers 13 residues. Trimming left V 0 bases short and J 2 bases short, with 5 bases between. This clone was observed a handful of times. The antigen remains undetermined. This sequence was found in a human donor with chronic lymphocytic leukemia. J is TRBJ1-1 and V is TRBV5-5; D not resolved. Material: PBMCs, obtained before ibrutinib treatment. CDR3 nucleotide sequence: TGTGCCAGCAGCTTGGGGTATAACACTGAAGCTTTCTTT. Amino acid sequence: CASSLGYNTEAFF.